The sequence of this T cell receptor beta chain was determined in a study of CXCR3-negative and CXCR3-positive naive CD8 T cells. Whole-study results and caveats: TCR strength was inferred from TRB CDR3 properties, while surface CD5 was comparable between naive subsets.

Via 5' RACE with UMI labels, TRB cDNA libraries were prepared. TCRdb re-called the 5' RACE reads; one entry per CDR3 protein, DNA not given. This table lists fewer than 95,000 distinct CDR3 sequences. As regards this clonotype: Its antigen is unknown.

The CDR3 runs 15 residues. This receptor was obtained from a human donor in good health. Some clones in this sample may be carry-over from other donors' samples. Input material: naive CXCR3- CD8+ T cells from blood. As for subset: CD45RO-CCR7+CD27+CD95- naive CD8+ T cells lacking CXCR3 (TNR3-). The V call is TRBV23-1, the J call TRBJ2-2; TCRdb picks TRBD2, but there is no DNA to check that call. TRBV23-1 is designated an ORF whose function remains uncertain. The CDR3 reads CASSQDQRDTGELFF.